The 4 T cell receptor beta chains below come from one sample, sequenced in a study of identical twins. TCRdb fed the 5' RACE reads into MiXCR, producing one record per CDR3 protein. The table shows 400,000 to 650,000 distinct CDR3 sequences, with about 20% occurring only once. These records were also assigned to another study, of T cells expressing NK-cell markers.

The sample consisted of CD4+ T cells sorted from blood. These receptors all come from a woman under 30 in good health.

This chain uses TRBV6-1 with TRBJ1-2; D is perhaps TRBD1 (5 bases). Trimming pared 7 bases from V and 12 bases from J, leaving 18 bases between. This CDR3 has 12 residues. Germline-derived CDR1 and CDR2 are MNHNS and SASEGT. The chain's CDR3 is CASTGGTMVDTF. The CDR3 bases are TGTGCCAGCACCGGGGGGACTATGGTGGACACCTTC.

This clonotype appeared many times. The chain couples TRBV6-5 to TRBJ1-1; D might be TRBD1 (5 bases). CDR1 and CDR2 (germline): MNHEY, SVGAGI. This CDR3 spans 14 amino acids. Trimming pared 4 bases from V and 2 bases from J, leaving 11 bases between. In DNA form, the CDR3 reads TGTGCCAGCAGTTCCACAGGTTTTAACACTGAAGCTTTCTTT. Translation gives CASSSTGFNTEAFF.

The chain links TRBV6-8 to TRBJ2-7; the match to TRBD2 covers 12 bases. The V gene end was trimmed by 6 bases and the J gene end by 5 bases; junction bases not matched to a gene: 20. There are 19 residues in the CDR3. Germline lookup yields CDR1 MNHGY and CDR2 SAAAGT. The CDR3 reads CASRKNIALAGGPEHEQYF. CDR3 DNA: TGTGCCAGCAGAAAAAATATCGCTCTAGCGGGAGGGCCAGAACACGAGCAGTACTTC.

The rearrangement joins TRBV3-1 to TRBJ2-3; TRBD2 matches at 14 bases. The V gene end was trimmed by 5 bases and the J gene end by 5 bases; junction bases not matched to a gene: 3. Germline V gene lookup returns CDR1 LGHDT and CDR2 YNNKEL (reference sequence). The CDR3 has 15 amino acids. The CDR3 DNA follows: TGTGCCAGCAGCAAGACTAGCGGGGGGGTAGATACGCAGTATTTT. The encoded protein is CASSKTSGGVDTQYF.